The 18 T cell receptor beta chains given below trace back to one sample, sequenced in a study of patients and donors after allogeneic stem cell transplantation. TCRdb used MiXCR to reprocess the RT-PCR reads, holding one entry per CDR3 protein. The sample lists about 960,000 distinct CDR3 sequences, over 15% occurring once. Sequences were obtained from blood, either unsorted or a sorted T cell fraction (not recorded which). The receptors derive from a human donor who was either an allogeneic HSCT recipient or a stem cell or donor lymphocyte infusion donor (not recorded which). It is not recorded whose cells these are; they may come from a transplant donor.

Note on this clonotype: The CDR3 does not end in the conserved phenylalanine or tryptophan, so this is likely a read error. The CDR3 nucleotides read TGCGCCAGCAGCCAAGTGGTTAACTATGGCTACACCCTC. This codes for CASSQVVNYGYTL. The J gene is TRBJ1-2, the V gene TRBV4-3; D gene uncertain. Germline lookup yields CDR1 LGHNA and CDR2 YSLEER. The CDR3 is 13 residues long. V shed 1 base and J shed 1 base, with 4 bases lying between them.

The chain recombines TRBV12-3 or TRBV12-4 with TRBJ1-2, with D unclear. CDR3 size: 13 residues. V gave up 2 bases and J gave up 8 bases, with 12 bases separating them. The CDR3 loop reads CASSLFSVGGYTF. The CDR3, as DNA: TGTGCCAGCAGTTTATTCTCTGTCGGGGGCTACACCTTC.

V usage is TRBV2 and J usage is TRBJ2-2; D unresolved. Germline V gene lookup returns CDR1 SNHLY and CDR2 FYNNEI. The CDR3 runs to 15 residues. Between the trimmed V and J ends, which lost 2 bases and 1 base, there was a span of 8 bases. The CDR3 loop is CASSETSQNTGELFF. DNA for the CDR3: TGTGCCAGCAGTGAAACTTCGCAGAACACCGGGGAGCTGTTTTTT.

CDR3 sequence: CASSQEAYGRMVGELFF. The CDR3 nucleotides are TGTGCCAGCAGCCAAGAAGCGTACGGGAGAATGGTCGGGGAGCTGTTTTTT. The rearrangement links TRBV4-2 to TRBJ2-2; a possible D gene is TRBD2 (6 bases). V was cut by 0 bases and J by 7 bases, with 18 bases left in between. CDR3 length equals 17 residues. CDR1 is LGHNA, CDR2 YNFKEQ, per germline.

Concerning this clonotype: A much more abundant neighbour one base away suggests this may be a read error. The CDR3 protein is CASSLAVGYTF. In DNA, the CDR3 is TGTGCCAGCAGCTTAGCGGTTGGCTACACCTTC. The chain joins TRBV7-2 to TRBJ1-2; D unclear. The ends were cut back, 0 bases at V and 7 bases at J, with 3 bases in the middle. In germline, CDR1 is SGHTA, CDR2 FQGNSA. The length of the CDR3 is 11 residues.

This clonotype was observed a handful of times. This chain connects TRBV12-3 or TRBV12-4 to TRBJ2-7; 9 nucleotides line up with TRBD2. J lost 2 bases, V lost 3 bases, and 8 bases had no gene match. This CDR3 is 16 amino acids long. Written as DNA, the CDR3 is TGTGCCAGCAGTTTGCTAGGCGGGGGGGGGCCCTACGAGCAGTACTTC. It yields the protein CASSLLGGGGPYEQYF.

The CDR3 here is CASSSGGAGTTEAFF. DNA for the CDR3: TGTGCCAGCAGTTCCGGGGGCGCGGGTACGACTGAAGCTTTCTTT. This chain uses TRBV27 with TRBJ1-1; D may be TRBD1 (6 bases). The ends were cut back, 4 bases at V and 5 bases at J, with 17 bases in the middle. CDR1 and CDR2 (germline): MNHEY, SMNVEV (reference sequence). This CDR3 region has 15 residues.

The rearrangement uses TRBV24-1 and TRBJ2-4; D unclear. Germline V lookup: CDR1 KGHDR, CDR2 SFDVKD. Trimming stripped 3 bases from V and 0 bases from J, with 8 bases between. The CDR3 is 15 amino acids. This chain's CDR3 is CATSDGSIAKNIQYF. CDR3 sequence (DNA): TGTGCCACCAGTGATGGGTCCATAGCCAAAAACATTCAGTACTTC.

J is TRBJ2-3 and V is TRBV12-3 or TRBV12-4; D might be TRBD2 (5 bases). The CDR3 covers 16 residues. Trimming removed 5 bases from V and 5 bases from J, with 20 bases in between. The CDR3 bases are TGTGCCAGCAGTGACGGGGTTAGGCAACTATTAGATACGCAGTATTTT. Protein: CASSDGVRQLLDTQYF.

This chain uses TRBV7-9 with TRBJ1-2, with D tentatively TRBD1 (6 bases). The CDR3 loop spans 11 amino acids. The V end was cut by 1 base, the J end by 13 bases, with 10 bases between. Germline V gene sequence: CDR1 SEHNR, CDR2 FQNEAQ (reference sequence). This CDR3 is CASSLVQGSTF. The CDR3, as DNA: TGTGCCAGCAGCTTAGTTCAGGGGAGCACCTTC.

The chain recombines TRBV4-2 with TRBJ2-1; D could derive from TRBD1 or TRBD2 (5 bases each). V was pared by 0 bases and J by 2 bases, with 14 bases between. This CDR3 is 17 amino acids long. Germline assignment: CDR1 LGHNA and CDR2 YNFKEQ. CDR3 coding DNA: TGTGCCAGCAGCCAAGATTGGCCGGGACGGCCCTACAATGAGCAGTTCTTC. This encodes CASSQDWPGRPYNEQFF.

Only a few counts were recorded for this clonotype. V gene TRBV7-2 combines with J gene TRBJ2-7; TRBD1 agrees at 8 bases. V shed 0 bases and J 3 bases; nucleotides not matched to a gene: 4. CDR3 length equals 15 residues. Germline V gene sequence: CDR1 SGHTA, CDR2 FQGNSA. Written as DNA, the CDR3 is TGTGCCAGCAGCTTAGCGGACAGGGTCAACTACGAGCAGTACTTC. Translating it yields CASSLADRVNYEQYF.

This clonotype appeared many times. The chain recombines TRBV7-9 with TRBJ2-3; no firm D call. Germline V lookup: CDR1 SEHNR, CDR2 FQNEAQ (reference sequence). This CDR3 comprises 12 residues. V lost 5 bases to trimming and J lost 3 bases, with 6 bases between them. This CDR3 reads CASSGPTDTQYF. The CDR3 DNA reads TGTGCCAGCAGCGGACCGACAGATACGCAGTATTTT. Variable domain in full (rest from reference TRBV7-9 and TRBJ2-3): DTGVSQNPRHKITKRGQNVTFRCDPISEHNRLYWYRQTLGQGPEFLTYFQNEAQLEKSRLLSDRFSAERPKGSFSTLEIQRTEQGDSAMYLCASSGPTDTQYFGPGTRLTVL.

There are a few counts of this clonotype. V usage is TRBV9 and J usage is TRBJ2-1, with D unresolved. Germline V gene data show CDR1 as SGDLS and CDR2 as YYNGEE. This CDR3 is built from 14 residues. V lost 0 bases and J 7 bases, leaving 11 bases between the germline ends. In DNA form, the CDR3 reads TGTGCCAGCAGCGTAGCTGCAATTGGTAATGAGCAGTTCTTC. Protein sequence: CASSVAAIGNEQFF.

The chain employs TRBV27 and TRBJ2-2; the match to TRBD1 covers 10 bases. The CDR3 runs to 14 residues. CDR1 is MNHEY and CDR2 is SMNVEV in the germline V gene (reference sequence). V was pared by 8 bases and J by 5 bases, with 5 bases of the junction left unmatched. CDR3 sequence (DNA): TGTGCCAGCCTACCGGGACAGGGGACCGGGGAGCTGTTTTTT. It translates to CASLPGQGTGELFF.

This clonotype turned up a few times. The gene calls are TRBV30 and TRBJ1-6; the D is unclear. Germline CDR1 GTSNPN, CDR2 SVGIG (reference sequence). The CDR3 covers 13 residues. V gave up 2 bases and J gave up 9 bases, with 11 bases separating them. CDR3 coding DNA: TGTGCCTGGAGTCGAGGAGTTACTTCACCCCTCCACTTT. This gives the protein CAWSRGVTSPLHF.

The chain links TRBV6-2 or TRBV6-3 to TRBJ2-3; possible D gene TRBD1, 6 bases. This CDR3 is built from 18 residues. CDR1 and CDR2 from the germline V gene are MNHEY and SVGEGT. Trimming took 7 bases from V and 1 from J, leaving 24 bases between them. CDR3 sequence (DNA): TGTGCCAGCAAGCAGGACAGACCCAAAAATCGGGGCACAGATACGCAGTATTTT. Protein product: CASKQDRPKNRGTDTQYF.

This clonotype was seen once. The V gene is TRBV19, the J gene TRBJ2-7; D tentatively fits TRBD1 or TRBD2 (5 bases each). The CDR3 consists of 14 residues. Germline lookup yields CDR1 LNHDA and CDR2 SQIVND (reference sequence). The ends were cut back, 5 bases at V and 5 bases at J, with 16 bases in the middle. CDR3 coding DNA: TGTGCCAGTAGTTCGGGGCGTGTGGTCGACGAGCAGTACTTC. Protein product: CASSSGRVVDEQYF. The whole variable domain, remainder taken from reference TRBV19 and TRBJ2-7, is DGGITQSPKYLFRKEGQNVTLSCEQNLNHDAMYWYRQDPGQGLRLIYYSQIVNDFQKGDIAEGYSVSREKKESFPLTVTSAQKNPTAFYLCASSSGRVVDEQYFGPGTRLTVT.